These T cell receptor beta chains were read from a single sample in a study of OX40 agonist ivuxolimab in advanced cancers. Profiled with immunoSEQ multiplex PCR; TCRdb holds only in-frame clones, not every one. The sample has about 59,000 clones; 85% are singletons. The material was CD4+ or CD8+ T cells sorted from blood, obtained in a trial of the OX40 agonist ivuxolimab. The origin of the receptors is an adult with an advanced solid tumor such as melanoma, head and neck, liver or kidney cancer. Each CDR3 is given with its conserved first and last residue. The D gene is left open where the match is weak. Where a row states a size, it is once, few, many or the class of an expanded clone; other rows omit it.

cdr3_nt cdr3_aa v_call clone_size j_call d_call
TGTGCCAGCAGCTCCGGGACAGGGGATTTCAATGAGCAGTTCTTC CASSSGTGDFNEQFF TRBV7-3 . TRBJ2-1 TRBD1
TGTGCCAGCAGCCCGAGGGACGGGAGCTCCTACGAGCAGTACTTC CASSPRDGSSYEQYF TRBV4-2 . TRBJ2-7 .
TGTGCCAGCAGGGTTGGACTAGCGGTCTACGAGCAGTACTTC CASRVGLAVYEQYF TRBV2 . TRBJ2-7 TRBD2
TGTGCCAGCAGTGAAGAGCGTCGGGGGACAGACTACAATCAGCCCCAGCATTTT CASSEERRGTDYNQPQHF TRBV6-1 . TRBJ1-5 TRBD1
TGTGCCACCCGGGACATTTCCTACGAGCAGTACTTC CATRDISYEQYF TRBV10-3 . TRBJ2-7 .
TGTGCCAGCAGCACCCCGGGACAGTCTAATGAAAAACTGTTTTTT CASSTPGQSNEKLFF TRBV6-6 . TRBJ1-4 TRBD1
TGTGCCAGCAGCTTACCGACAGGGGGCAAAGATACGCAGTATTTT CASSLPTGGKDTQYF TRBV7-3 . TRBJ2-3 TRBD1
TGTGCCAGCAGCTTAGATAGCGGCCCCTACGAGCAGTACTTC CASSLDSGPYEQYF TRBV7-9 . TRBJ2-7 .
TGTGCCAGCAGCTTGGGGGGCAGAGGGAGTTTCGGGGAGCTGTTTTTT CASSLGGRGSFGELFF TRBV9 . TRBJ2-2 .
TGTGCCAGCAGCGGGCCGGCACAGGGGGTTTACGAGCAGTACTTC CASSGPAQGVYEQYF TRBV5-6 . TRBJ2-7 TRBD1
TGTGCCAGCAGCTTCCAGACAGGGGCCTACGAGCAGTACTTC CASSFQTGAYEQYF TRBV7-2 . TRBJ2-7 TRBD1
TGTGCCAGCAGTACAGGGTGGGATCAGCCCCAGCATTTT CASSTGWDQPQHF TRBV6-1 . TRBJ1-5 .
TGTGCCAGCAGCATTCCGGGACACGTAATGAACACTGAAGCTTTCTTT CASSIPGHVMNTEAFF TRBV5-8 . TRBJ1-1 .
TGTGCCAGCTCACCAGGGGACAGGGCGGGTGGAGCTTTCTTT CASSPGDRAGGAFF TRBV18 . TRBJ1-1 TRBD1
TGTGCCAGCAGTTTAGCGGGGAACTATGGCTACACCTTC CASSLAGNYGYTF TRBV27 few TRBJ1-2 .